This T cell receptor (beta chain) is drawn from a study of blood T cell repertoires in COVID-19. The CDR3 extends over 15 amino acids. The J segment lost 2 bases and the V segment lost 6 bases, leaving 6 bases of the junction unmatched. CDR1 and CDR2 (germline): LNHDA, SQIVND (reference sequence). Assignments of participants to cohorts depended upon their own reported clinical history. This table comes from immunoSEQ multiplex PCR, and its TCRdb copy is limited to in-frame clones, with some not included. The sample has about 460,000 clones; 88% are singletons. The V and J genes are TRBV19 and TRBJ2-3; TRBD1 matches 9 bases. The sequence was obtained from a woman in her fifties or sixties who had recovered from COVID-19. Sequencing was carried out using PBMCs or T cells enriched from blood (not recorded which). The CDR3 spells CASRETGGPTDTQYF. The CDR3 bases are TGTGCCAGTAGGGAAACAGGGGGCCCCACAGATACGCAGTATTTT.